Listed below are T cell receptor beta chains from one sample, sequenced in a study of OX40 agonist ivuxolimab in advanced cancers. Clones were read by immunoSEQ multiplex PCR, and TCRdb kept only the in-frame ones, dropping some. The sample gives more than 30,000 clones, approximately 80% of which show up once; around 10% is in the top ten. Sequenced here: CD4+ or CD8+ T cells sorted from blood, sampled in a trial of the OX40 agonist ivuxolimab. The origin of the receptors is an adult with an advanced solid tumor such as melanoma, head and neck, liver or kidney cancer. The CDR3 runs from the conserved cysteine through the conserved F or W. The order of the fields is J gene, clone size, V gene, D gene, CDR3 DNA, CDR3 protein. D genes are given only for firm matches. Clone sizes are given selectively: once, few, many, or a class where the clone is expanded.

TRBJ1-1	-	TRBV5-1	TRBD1	TGCGCCAGCAGCTTGACGACAGGGTCCAGCATGAACACTGAAGCTTTCTTT	CASSLTTGSSMNTEAFF
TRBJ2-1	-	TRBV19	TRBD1	TGTGCCAGTAGTATAGGTGACAGGGTGTACAATGAGCAGTTCTTC	CASSIGDRVYNEQFF
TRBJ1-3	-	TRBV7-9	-	TGTGCCAGCAGCCCTGAGGCGGGCCCTGGAAACACCATATATTTT	CASSPEAGPGNTIYF
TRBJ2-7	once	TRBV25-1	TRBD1	TGTGCCAGCAGTGCCCGACAGGGGGCAAGGGAGCAGTACTTC	CASSARQGAREQYF
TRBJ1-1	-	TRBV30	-	TGTGCCTGGAATTCTGTGGGCACTGAAGCTTTCTTT	CAWNSVGTEAFF
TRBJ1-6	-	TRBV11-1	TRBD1	TGTGCCAGCAGCACGGACAGGGAATCCCTCCACTTT	CASSTDRESLHF
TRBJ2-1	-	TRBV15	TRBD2	TGTGCCACCAGAGGCTGGACTAGCGGGGGAGATGAGCAGTTCTTC	CATRGWTSGGDEQFF
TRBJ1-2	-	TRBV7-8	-	TGTGCCAGCAGCTCGAACCTCTACTATGGCTACACCTTC	CASSSNLYYGYTF
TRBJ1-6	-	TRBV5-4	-	TGTGCCAGCAGCTTGGGGTATTCACCCCTCCACTTT	CASSLGYSPLHF
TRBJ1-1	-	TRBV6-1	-	TGTGCCAGCAGGGCAGCCGGGGGGGTAACTGAAGCTTTCTTT	CASRAAGGVTEAFF
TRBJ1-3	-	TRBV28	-	TGTGCCAGCAGCGGAAACGGAAACACCATATATTTT	CASSGNGNTIYF
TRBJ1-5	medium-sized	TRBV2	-	TGTGCCAGCAGTGAGGATGGACAAGCGTATCAGCCCCAGCATTTT	CASSEDGQAYQPQHF
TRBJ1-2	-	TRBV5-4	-	TGTGCCAGCAGCTTGGTGGCCGGACCCCTTAACTATGGCTACACCTTC	CASSLVAGPLNYGYTF
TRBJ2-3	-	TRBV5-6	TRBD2	TGTGCCAGCACCTACGGAGCGGGGGGGGCAGATACGCAGTATTTT	CASTYGAGGADTQYF
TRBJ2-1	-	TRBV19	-	TGTGCCAGTAGTATAAGGGGGACCGCTGCCTACAATGAGCAGTTCTTC	CASSIRGTAAYNEQFF
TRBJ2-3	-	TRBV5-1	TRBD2	TGCGCCAGCAGCGGGGGACTAGCGGGGCTCACAGATACGCAGTATTTT	CASSGGLAGLTDTQYF
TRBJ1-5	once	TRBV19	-	TGTGCCAGTAGTATATCCCTTTATAGCAATCAGCCCCAGCATTTT	CASSISLYSNQPQHF
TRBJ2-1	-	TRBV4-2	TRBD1	TGTGCCAGCAGCCAAGCCCAGGGGGTCAATGAGCAGTTCTTC	CASSQAQGVNEQFF
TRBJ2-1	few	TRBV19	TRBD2	TGTGCCAGTAGTGCCGGGACTAGCGCCTACAATGAGCAGTTCTTC	CASSAGTSAYNEQFF
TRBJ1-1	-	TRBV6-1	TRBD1	TGTGCCAGCAGTGAATTGGACAGGGGATCGGGGACTGAAGCTTTCTTT	CASSELDRGSGTEAFF
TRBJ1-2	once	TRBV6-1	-	TGTGCCAGCAGTGAAGGGGGGCTTTATGGCTACACCTTC	CASSEGGLYGYTF
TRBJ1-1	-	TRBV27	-	TGTGTTTCCCTTTGGAGGGGCACTGAAGCTTTCTTT	CVSLWRGTEAFF
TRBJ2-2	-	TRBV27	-	TGTGCCAGCAGTTTAGCCGCGAACACCGGGGAGCTGTTTTTT	CASSLAANTGELFF
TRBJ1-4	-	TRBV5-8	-	TGTGCCAGCAGCTTTAGGGAGATTAATGAAAAACTGTTTTTT	CASSFREINEKLFF
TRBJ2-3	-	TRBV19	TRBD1	TGTGCCAGTAGTATACAGGGGGCAGATACGCAGTATTTT	CASSIQGADTQYF
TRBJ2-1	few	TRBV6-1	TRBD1	TGTGCCAGCAGTGGAGTACAGGGGGCGGTTTACAATGAGCAGTTCTTC	CASSGVQGAVYNEQFF
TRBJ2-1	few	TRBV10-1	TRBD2	TGCGCCAGCACACTAGCGGGGGGTCTAAGCTCCTACAATGAGCAGTTCTTC	CASTLAGGLSSYNEQFF